This entry lists 7 T cell receptor beta chains sequenced from one sample in a study of beta chain features in type 1 diabetes. Expressed TCRB transcripts were sequenced because the entire RNA isolate underwent reverse transcription. Sequenced by immunoSEQ multiplex PCR; TCRdb stores in-frame clones only, minus some. The table lists some 350,000 clones, 13% of them singletons. Study outcomes and limitations: All four CD4+ subsets of Type 1 diabetes patients contained TCRB CDR3s that were moderately but significantly shorter.

These TCRs' antigens remain unknown. Sample: naive CD4+ T cells from blood. The receptors stem from a woman under 30 with type 1 diabetes.

This clone was counted between two and nine times. The chain uses TRBV9 and TRBJ2-1; D may be TRBD2 (5 bases). Germline V CDR1 and CDR2: SGDLS, YYNGEE. Trimming removed 5 bases at V and 12 bases at J, with 18 bases between. The CDR3 is 13 amino acids. CDR3 in DNA: TGTGCCAGCAGTGCTTCAACCTCGGGATGGCAGTTCTTC. Its translation: CASSASTSGWQFF. The full variable domain, its missing parts supplied by reference TRBV9 and TRBJ2-1, is DSGVTQTPKHLITATGQRVTLRCSPRSGDLSVYWYQQSLDQGLQFLIQYYNGEERAKGNILERFSAQQFPDLHSELNLSSLELGDSALYFCASSASTSGWQFFGPGTRLTVL.

Details on this clone: Germline is not matched at one junction end, which may reflect a read error. The V call is TRBV9, the J call TRBJ1-2, with D possibly TRBD1 on 6 matching bases. This CDR3 has 15 residues. In germline, CDR1 is SGDLS, CDR2 YYNGEE. The CDR3 protein is CASSPRGTPTSTLHF. The CDR3, as DNA: TGTGCCAGCAGCCCCCGAGGGACACCAACCTCCACCCTCCATTTC. Full variable domain (remainder filled in from reference TRBV9 and TRBJ1-2): DSGVTQTPKHLITATGQRVTLRCSPRSGDLSVYWYQQSLDQGLQFLIQYYNGEERAKGNILERFSAQQFPDLHSELNLSSLELGDSALYFCASSPRGTPTSTLHFGSGTRLTVV.

This clone was seen a handful of times. The gene calls are TRBV6-1 and TRBJ2-7, with TRBD1 identical over 8 bases. Germline V gene lookup returns CDR1 MNHNS and CDR2 SASEGT. Trimming cost V 9 bases and J 6 bases; bases outside gene matches: 13. The length of the CDR3 is 14 residues. In DNA, the CDR3 is TGTGCCAGTGCGGACAGGGAGGTGAAGTCCGAGCAGTACGTC. Translation gives CASADREVKSEQYV.

This clone was seen a handful of times. The rearrangement joins TRBV11-2 to TRBJ2-7; D is perhaps TRBD1 (6 bases). The CDR3 runs to 15 residues. Germline values: CDR1 SGHAT, CDR2 FQNNGV. V shed 6 bases and J shed 4 bases, with 19 bases lying between them. CDR3 nucleotides: TGTGCCAGCAGAAGGACAGCCTCAAGGACTTACGAGCAGTACTTC. This sequence encodes CASRRTASRTYEQYF.

The chain links TRBV30 to TRBJ2-1; 7 bases are a match to TRBD2. J lost 7 bases, V lost 4 bases, and 10 bases had no gene match. Germline CDR1 is GTSNPN and CDR2 is SVGIG (reference sequence). This CDR3 contains 14 residues. CDR3 in amino acids: CAWTGTPGGNEQFF. In nucleotides, the CDR3 is TGTGCCTGGACTGGGACTCCCGGGGGGAATGAGCAGTTCTTC.

This clone turned up a few times. The chain links TRBV7-9 to TRBJ2-1; 7 bases align to TRBD2. V shed 1 base and J 5 bases; nucleotides not matched to a gene: 5. In germline, CDR1 is SEHNR, CDR2 FQNEAQ (reference sequence). This CDR3 has 15 amino acids. This CDR3 is CASSLVGTTHNEQFF. The CDR3 coding sequence is TGTGCCAGCAGCTTAGTCGGGACTACCCACAATGAGCAGTTCTTC.

The V call is TRBV9, the J call TRBJ1-2; D is uncertain. Germline CDR1 reads SGDLS; CDR2 reads YYNGEE. The V gene lost 7 bases and the J gene lost 2 bases, with 9 bases spanning the gap. The CDR3 contains 12 residues. For the CDR3, the DNA is TGTGCCAGCTTCAGGAGGAACTATGGCTACACCTTC. It codes for CASFRRNYGYTF.